What follows are 18 T cell receptor beta chains derived from one specimen sequenced in a study of identical twins. TCRdb used MiXCR to reprocess the 5' RACE reads, holding one entry per CDR3 protein. Among roughly 700,000 distinct CDR3 sequences listed, over 8.5% were seen once. These same records also appear under a second study, on yellow fever vaccine responses in identical twins.

Sequencing was performed on PBMCs. These receptors were taken from a woman aged 18-30 years in good health.

This clonotype was picked up many times. J is TRBJ2-7 and V is TRBV6-1, with D possibly being TRBD1 (8 bases). CDR1 is MNHNS, CDR2 SASEGT, per germline. The V and J ends lost 6 bases and 5 bases respectively, with 17 bases between them. The CDR3 runs 14 residues. CDR3 loop: CASSETGDYDEQYF. In DNA, the CDR3 is TGTGCCAGCAGCGAGACAGGGGACTACGACGAGCAGTACTTC.

This clonotype was seen repeatedly, ten times or more. The chain is built from TRBV5-1 and TRBJ2-7, with TRBD2 matching 16 bases. V was clipped by 4 bases and J by 0 bases; unmatched bases: 7. Germline CDR1 reads SGHRS; CDR2 reads YFSETQ. This CDR3 region has 18 residues. CDR3 sequence reads: CASSRGLAGGMDSYEQYF. The CDR3 coding sequence is TGCGCCAGCAGCAGGGGACTAGCGGGAGGGATGGACTCCTACGAGCAGTACTTC.

This clonotype has more than one count but fewer than ten. This sequence joins TRBV7-9 and TRBJ2-5, with 7 bases fitting TRBD1. Germline V CDR1 and CDR2: SEHNR, FQNEAQ (reference sequence). V shed 3 bases and J 5 bases; nucleotides not matched to a gene: 6. CDR3 length equals 14 residues. This chain's CDR3 is CASSFQTGTETQYF. The CDR3 DNA reads TGTGCCAGCAGCTTCCAGACAGGGACGGAGACCCAGTACTTC.

This clonotype was observed many times. The chain combines TRBV29-1 with TRBJ2-7; D unclear. The length of the CDR3 is 15 residues. CDR1 and CDR2 from the germline V gene are SQVTM and ANQGSEA. Trimming shortened V by 1 base and J by 6 bases, and 19 bases separated the two germline ends. CDR3 bases: TGCAGCGTTGAAGTATTCCAAAACCCCGGCTCCGAGCAGTACTTC. This encodes CSVEVFQNPGSEQYF.

This clonotype was seen a few times. This rearrangement joins TRBV7-2 to TRBJ2-3, with D uncertain. The CDR3 spans 13 residues. V was trimmed by 5 bases and J by 4 bases, leaving 10 bases between them. CDR1 is SGHTA, CDR2 FQGNSA, per germline. The CDR3 protein is CASSAISPDTQYF. The CDR3, as DNA: TGTGCCAGCAGCGCGATAAGTCCAGATACGCAGTATTTT.

The genes are TRBV28 and TRBJ2-3, with TRBD1 matching 8 bases. The CDR3 is made up of 16 amino acids. CDR1 and CDR2 from the germline V gene are MDHEN and SYDVKM. The V segment lost 5 bases and the J segment 2 bases; nucleotides outside the gene matches: 9. CDR3 sequence reads: CASSADRTGITDTQYF. For the CDR3, the DNA is TGTGCCAGCAGTGCTGACCGGACAGGGATCACAGATACGCAGTATTTT.

This clonotype was recorded a few times. This sequence joins TRBV20-1 and TRBJ2-1, with 8 bases that match TRBD2. Germline assignment: CDR1 DFQATT and CDR2 SNEGSKA (reference sequence). CDR3 length: 15 amino acids. J gave up 6 bases and V 5 bases, and 12 bases lay outside the gene matches. The DNA for the CDR3 is TGCAGTGCTGAAACCGGGAGGGCCACGGGCAATGAGCAGTTCTTC. This encodes CSAETGRATGNEQFF.

This clonotype was seen more than once but under ten times. The chain carries TRBV20-1 and TRBJ2-7, with 13 bases matching TRBD2. This CDR3 is built from 15 residues. Trimming took 3 bases from V and 3 from J; bases not matched to a gene: 5. Looked up from germline, CDR1 is DFQATT and CDR2 is SNEGSKA (reference sequence). CDR3 bases: TGCAGTGCTAGGGGAGGGACTAGCGGGGTCTACGAGCAGTACTTC. Its translation: CSARGGTSGVYEQYF.

This clonotype was seen only a few times. The V gene is TRBV5-1, the J gene TRBJ2-6; 9 positions match TRBD1. CDR3 length equals 18 residues. V shed 3 bases, J shed 2 bases, and the junction held 9 bases outside the gene matches. In germline, CDR1 is SGHRS, CDR2 YFSETQ. The CDR3, as DNA: TGCGCCAGCAGCTCAGCACAGGGGGCGAGCGCTGGGGCCAACGTCCTGACTTTC. Translating it yields CASSSAQGASAGANVLTF.

This chain links TRBV7-3 with TRBJ2-1; D gene ambiguous. There are 14 residues in the CDR3. Trimming pared 0 bases from V and 6 bases from J, leaving 9 bases between. Germline CDR1 SGHTA, CDR2 FQGTGA. Here the CDR3 reads CASSLTGRGNEQFF. The CDR3 nucleotides read TGTGCCAGCAGCTTAACGGGCCGAGGCAATGAGCAGTTCTTC.

This clonotype was observed a handful of times. The J gene is TRBJ1-1, the V gene TRBV6-1; 8 nucleotides align to TRBD1. Germline lookup yields CDR1 MNHNS and CDR2 SASEGT. This CDR3 spans 15 amino acids. J was trimmed by 4 bases and V by 5 bases; bases with no gene match: 9. CDR3 nucleotide sequence: TGTGCCAGCAGTCGGGGACAGGTAGAGGGCACTGAAGCTTTCTTT. Amino acid sequence: CASSRGQVEGTEAFF.

This clonotype was seen a handful of times. The V gene is TRBV5-1, the J gene TRBJ2-5; a weak D match, TRBD1 (5 bases). V was trimmed by 0 bases and J by 4 bases, leaving 10 bases between them. CDR3 size: 14 residues. The germline CDR1 and CDR2 sequences are SGHRS and YFSETQ. CDR3 amino acids: CASSLGEGAETQYF. As DNA, the CDR3 is TGCGCCAGCAGCTTGGGGGAAGGGGCAGAGACCCAGTACTTC.

This clonotype was recorded many times. The genes are TRBV5-4 and TRBJ2-7; 7 positions agree with TRBD1. CDR3 length: 12 residues. Germline values: CDR1 SGHNT, CDR2 YYREEE (reference sequence). V trimming: 4 bases; J trimming: 3 bases; junction bases outside the gene matches: 1. The CDR3 DNA reads TGTGCCAGCAGCGGGACAGACTACGAGCAGTACTTC. Translating gives CASSGTDYEQYF.

This clonotype was recorded a few times. The chain joins TRBV4-3 to TRBJ2-2; D remains ambiguous. CDR3 size: 13 residues. The V gene lost 3 bases and the J gene lost 5 bases, with 7 bases spanning the gap. Germline CDR1 LGHNA, CDR2 YSLEER. The CDR3 sequence is CASSQSFTGELFF. The CDR3 coding sequence is TGCGCCAGCAGCCAGTCATTTACCGGGGAGCTGTTTTTT.

This clonotype came up a few times. The chain couples TRBV20-1 to TRBJ2-1; D call uncertain. V lost 1 base and J lost 1, with 5 bases in between. CDR3 length: 13 amino acids. In germline, CDR1 is DFQATT, CDR2 SNEGSKA (reference sequence). CDR3 in amino acids: CSARVVSYNEQFF. The CDR3, as DNA: TGCAGTGCTAGAGTGGTATCCTACAATGAGCAGTTCTTC.

This chain joins TRBV7-8 and TRBJ2-1; D ambiguous. Per the germline V gene, CDR1 is SGHVS and CDR2 is FQNEAQ. The CDR3 loop spans 15 amino acids. V lost 6 bases and J lost 2, with 14 bases in between. CDR3 DNA: TGTGCCAGCAGTCATAGGGCAAATGCCTACAATGAGCAGTTCTTC. It encodes CASSHRANAYNEQFF.

This clonotype was seen ten or more times. The chain joins TRBV29-1 to TRBJ1-5; weak D call: TRBD1 (5 bases). CDR1 is SQVTM and CDR2 is ANQGSEA in the germline V gene. This CDR3 contains 12 residues. Trimming pared 4 bases from V and 2 bases from J, leaving 6 bases between. CDR3 amino acids: CSVGGGNQPQHF. The CDR3 DNA reads TGCAGCGTTGGGGGGGGCAATCAGCCCCAGCATTTT.

This clonotype appeared a few times. The rearrangement joins TRBV10-3 to TRBJ2-3; no definite D call. The V and J ends lost 6 bases and 10 bases respectively, with 14 bases between them. The CDR3 has 12 amino acids. Looked up from germline, CDR1 is ENHRY and CDR2 is SYGVKD. CDR3 loop: CAIRRDGGSQYF. The CDR3 DNA is TGTGCCATCAGGAGAGACGGTGGTTCGCAGTATTTT.